This T cell receptor beta chain was retrieved from a study of blood T cell repertoires in COVID-19. Across the whole study: The analysed material was cDNA or gDNA that came from T cells, B-cell-depleted T cells, or PBMCs.

Per the original methods: Counts of nucleated cells, estimated from reference gene primer amplification, were obtained. Profiled with immunoSEQ multiplex PCR; TCRdb holds only in-frame clones, not every one. D and trimming come from the DNA, and the V and J calls and clone size come from that table. The sample lists 85,000 to 95,000 clones, 60% to 80% occurring once. The TCR was taken from a woman of 80 years or more with acute or convalescent COVID-19. The sample consisted of peripheral blood.

The CDR3 region has the DNA TGTGCCAGCAGCTTGGGGGGACAGTCGTTCTATGGCTACACCTTC. Its protein is CASSLGGQSFYGYTF. The chain uses TRBV5-6 and TRBJ1-2, with 7 bases lining up with TRBD1. This CDR3 has 15 amino acids. Germline V gives CDR1 SGHDT, CDR2 YYEEEE. J lost 4 bases, V lost 0 bases, and 6 bases had no gene match.